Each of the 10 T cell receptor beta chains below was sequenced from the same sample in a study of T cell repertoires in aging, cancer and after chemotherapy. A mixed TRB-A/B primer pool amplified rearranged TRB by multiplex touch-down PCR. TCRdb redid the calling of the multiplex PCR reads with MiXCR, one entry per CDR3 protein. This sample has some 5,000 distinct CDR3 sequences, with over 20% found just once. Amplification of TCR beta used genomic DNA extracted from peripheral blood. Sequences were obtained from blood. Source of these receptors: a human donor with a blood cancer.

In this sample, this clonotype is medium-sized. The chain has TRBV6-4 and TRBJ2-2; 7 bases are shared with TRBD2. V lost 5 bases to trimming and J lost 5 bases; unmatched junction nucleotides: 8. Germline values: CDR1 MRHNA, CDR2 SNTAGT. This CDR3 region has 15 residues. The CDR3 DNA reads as TGTGCCAGCAGTAAGAGCGGGGCAACTACCGGGGAGCTGTTTTTT. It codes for CASSKSGATTGELFF.

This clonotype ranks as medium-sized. CDR3 sequence: CASSPTANYGYTF. The CDR3 nucleotides are TGTGCCAGCAGTCCTACAGCTAACTATGGCTACACCTTC. The chain employs TRBV6-5 and TRBJ1-2; D not certain. This CDR3 has 13 amino acids. Deletions cut 5 bases from V and 0 bases from J, with 7 bases between. Per germline, CDR1 MNHEY and CDR2 SVGAGI.

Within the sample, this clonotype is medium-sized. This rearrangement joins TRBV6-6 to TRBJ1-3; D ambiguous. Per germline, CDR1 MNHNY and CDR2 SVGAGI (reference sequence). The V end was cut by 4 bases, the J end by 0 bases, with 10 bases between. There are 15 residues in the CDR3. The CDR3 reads CASSWYRGSGNTIYF. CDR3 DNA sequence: TGTGCCAGCAGTTGGTATCGGGGCTCTGGAAACACCATATATTTT.

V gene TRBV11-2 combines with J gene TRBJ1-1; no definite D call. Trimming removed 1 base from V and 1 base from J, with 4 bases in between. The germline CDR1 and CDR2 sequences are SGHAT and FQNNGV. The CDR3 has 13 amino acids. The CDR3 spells CASSLVRNTEAFF. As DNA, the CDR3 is TGTGCCAGCAGCTTAGTAAGGAACACTGAAGCTTTCTTT.

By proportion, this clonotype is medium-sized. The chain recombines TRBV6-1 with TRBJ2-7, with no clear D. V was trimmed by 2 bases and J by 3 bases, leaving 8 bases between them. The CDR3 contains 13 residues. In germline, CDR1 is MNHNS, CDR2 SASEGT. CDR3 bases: TGTGCCAGCAGTGAATCACTCTACTACGAGCAGTACTTC. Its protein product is CASSESLYYEQYF.

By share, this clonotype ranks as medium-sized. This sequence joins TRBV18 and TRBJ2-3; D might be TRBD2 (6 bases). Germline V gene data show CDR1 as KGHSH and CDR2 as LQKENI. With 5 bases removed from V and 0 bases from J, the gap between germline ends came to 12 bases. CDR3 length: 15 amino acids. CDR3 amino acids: CASSSSVTSTDTQYF. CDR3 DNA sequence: TGTGCCAGCTCATCTAGCGTAACTAGCACAGATACGCAGTATTTT. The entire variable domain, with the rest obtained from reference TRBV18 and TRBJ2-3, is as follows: NAGVMQNPRHLVRRRGQEARLRCSPMKGHSHVYWYRQLPEEGLKFMVYLQKENIIDESGMPKERFSAEFPKEGPSILRIQQVVRGDSAAYFCASSSSVTSTDTQYFGPGTRLTVL.

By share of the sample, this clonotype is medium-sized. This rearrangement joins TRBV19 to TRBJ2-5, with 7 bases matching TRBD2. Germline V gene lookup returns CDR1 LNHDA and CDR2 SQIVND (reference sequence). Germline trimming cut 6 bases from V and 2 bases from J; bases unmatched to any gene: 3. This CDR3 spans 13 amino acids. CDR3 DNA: TGTGCCAGTAGCCTGGGACTACAAGAGACCCAGTACTTC. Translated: CASSLGLQETQYF.

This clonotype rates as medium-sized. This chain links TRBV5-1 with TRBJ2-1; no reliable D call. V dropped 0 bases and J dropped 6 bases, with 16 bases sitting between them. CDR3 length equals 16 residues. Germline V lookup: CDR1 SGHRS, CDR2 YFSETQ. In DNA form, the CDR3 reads TGCGCCAGCAGCTTGGAGTGGGGAAAAACGGTCAATGAGCAGTTCTTC. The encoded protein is CASSLEWGKTVNEQFF.

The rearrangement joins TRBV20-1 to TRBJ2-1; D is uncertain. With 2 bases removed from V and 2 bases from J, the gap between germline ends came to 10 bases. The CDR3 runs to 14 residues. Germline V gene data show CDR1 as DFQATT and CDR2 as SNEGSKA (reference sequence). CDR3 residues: CSARFPVAYNEQFF. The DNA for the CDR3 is TGCAGTGCTAGATTCCCCGTGGCCTACAATGAGCAGTTCTTC.

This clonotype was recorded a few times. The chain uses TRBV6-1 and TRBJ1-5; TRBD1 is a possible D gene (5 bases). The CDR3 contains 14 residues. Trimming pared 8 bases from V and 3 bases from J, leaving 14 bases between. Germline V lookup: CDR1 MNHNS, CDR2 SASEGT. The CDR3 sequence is CASLGRTNNQPQHF. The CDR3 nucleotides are TGTGCCAGCTTGGGACGCACAAACAATCAGCCCCAGCATTTT.